Listed here is a single TCR beta chain. Data came from immunoSEQ multiplex PCR; TCRdb stores just in-frame clones and leaves some out. The sample has some 250,000 clones; roughly 89% are singletons. The trim removed 4 bases at V and 4 bases at J, leaving 7 bases unmatched. Per the germline V gene, CDR1 is MGHDK and CDR2 is SYGVNS. CDR3 length: 17 residues. This entry belongs to a study of blood T cell repertoires in COVID-19. Study details: The cDNA or gDNA used as material had been derived from T cells, B-cell-depleted T cells, or PBMCs.

Donors were grouped by their self-reported clinical history. Donors in Cohort 3 counted as recovered after two negative PCRs, clearance, or symptom resolution. The clonotype comes from a man in his forties who had recovered from COVID-19. Sequenced input: PBMCs or T cells enriched from blood (not recorded which). The chain has TRBV25-1 and TRBJ1-4, with TRBD1 identical over 12 bases. For the CDR3, the DNA is TGTGCCAGCAGTGCGTCGGGACAGGGGGCCATTAATGAAAAACTGTTTTTT. Translation gives CASSASGQGAINEKLFF.